What follows are 11 T cell receptor beta chains derived from one specimen sequenced in a study of shared clonotypes between healthy human individuals. The protocol was immunoSEQ multiplex PCR, while the TCRdb copy is restricted to in-frame clones and leaves out a portion. The sample has about 520,000 clones; roughly 95% are singletons. The sequencing sample was made of naive CD4+ T cells sorted from blood. Specified subset: CD45RA+ positively selected. Receptors originate from a woman younger than 45 in good health.

Of note for this clone: Other DNA variants within this sample encode the same CDR3. The V and J genes are TRBV30 and TRBJ2-5; D is uncertain. With 0 bases removed from V and 2 bases from J, the gap between germline ends came to 4 bases. Germline loops: CDR1 GTSNPN, CDR2 SVGIG (reference sequence). This CDR3 spans 12 amino acids. CDR3 residues: CAWSVSQETQYF. For the CDR3, the DNA is TGTGCCTGGAGTGTTTCGCAAGAGACCCAGTACTTC.

CDR3 bases: TGCGCCAGCAGTGGGTTTGGGGGCACTGAAGCTTTCTTT. Amino acid sequence: CASSGFGGTEAFF. The rearrangement uses TRBV10-2 and TRBJ1-1; D perhaps matches TRBD1 (5 bases). The length of the CDR3 is 13 residues. From germline, CDR1 is WSHSY and CDR2 SAAADI. V lost 4 bases to trimming and J lost 4 bases, with 10 bases between them.

The chain employs TRBV5-8 and TRBJ1-4; D gene uncertain. The CDR3 length is 13 residues. Germline assignment: CDR1 SGHTS and CDR2 YDEGEE. Deletions cut 9 bases from V and 8 bases from J, with 17 bases between. In DNA form, the CDR3 reads TGTGCCACTGGGAAGGAGGTGTTAGAAAAACTGTTTTTT. Its translation is CATGKEVLEKLFF.

The chain links TRBV20-1 to TRBJ1-2; D is possibly TRBD1 (5 bases). The CDR3 is 11 residues long. Germline V CDR1 and CDR2: DFQATT, SNEGSKA (reference sequence). The germline V and J ends were trimmed by 5 bases and 4 bases, with 8 bases remaining between them. Written as DNA, the CDR3 is TGCAGTGCTGGCGACAGCTATGGCTACACCTTC. It encodes CSAGDSYGYTF.

The chain is built from TRBV5-6 and TRBJ2-7; D may be TRBD2 (6 bases). Germline CDR1 SGHDT, CDR2 YYEEEE. CDR3 size: 16 residues. V was trimmed by 2 bases and J by 0 bases, leaving 15 bases between them. CDR3 DNA sequence: TGTGCCAGCAGCTTCGTAACTAGGGGACTCTCCTACGAGCAGTACTTC. Its protein product is CASSFVTRGLSYEQYF.

This chain links TRBV27 with TRBJ2-3; D ambiguous. Germline values: CDR1 MNHEY, CDR2 SMNVEV (reference sequence). This CDR3 has 19 residues. V gave up 1 base and J gave up 3 bases, with 23 bases separating them. CDR3 nucleotides: TGTGCCAGCAGTTTATGGCAGTCAAAAGAGTGGGTAGTTACAGATACGCAGTATTTT. It yields the protein CASSLWQSKEWVVTDTQYF.

The chain employs TRBV19 and TRBJ2-2; D uncertain. Trimming removed 5 bases from V and 4 bases from J, with 20 bases in between. The CDR3 covers 17 residues. CDR1 and CDR2 (germline): LNHDA, SQIVND (reference sequence). The CDR3 bases are TGTGCCAGTAGTTTTCGAATAGCCCCCCTGGGCACCGGGGAGCTGTTTTTT. Protein sequence: CASSFRIAPLGTGELFF.

The V gene is TRBV7-9, the J gene TRBJ1-1, with unresolved D. The ends were cut back, 1 base at V and 8 bases at J, with 11 bases in the middle. The CDR3 loop spans 13 amino acids. Per germline, CDR1 SEHNR and CDR2 FQNEAQ (reference sequence). In DNA form, the CDR3 reads TGTGCCAGCAGCTTAGACCCGTTTCGGGAAGCTTTCTTT. It yields the protein CASSLDPFREAFF. The whole variable domain, filled in from reference TRBV7-9 and TRBJ1-1, reads DTGVSQNPRHKITKRGQNVTFRCDPISEHNRLYWYRQTLGQGPEFLTYFQNEAQLEKSRLLSDRFSAERPKGSFSTLEIQRTEQGDSAMYLCASSLDPFREAFFGQGTRLTVV.

The V call is TRBV6-5, the J call TRBJ1-1, with unresolved D. The CDR3 length is 16 residues. Germline CDR1 is MNHEY and CDR2 is SVGAGI. With 0 bases removed from V and 1 base from J, the gap between germline ends came to 12 bases. The CDR3 DNA reads as TGTGCCAGCAGTTACTCGATACCGGGGTCGAACACTGAAGCTTTCTTT. Its translation is CASSYSIPGSNTEAFF.

To note about this clone: The same CDR3 also results from other DNA sequences found in this sample. V usage is TRBV5-1 and J usage is TRBJ2-7; 8 positions match TRBD2. The CDR3 has 14 residues. Germline-derived CDR1 and CDR2 are SGHRS and YFSETQ. V shed 0 bases and J 6 bases; nucleotides not matched to a gene: 5. The CDR3 reads CASSLVAGGGEQYF. For the CDR3, the DNA is TGCGCCAGCAGCTTGGTGGCGGGAGGAGGCGAGCAGTACTTC.

In its sample, this clone was seen once. V usage is TRBV4-1 and J usage is TRBJ1-6; TRBD1 is a possible D gene (5 bases). V lost 0 bases and J lost 7, with 13 bases in between. Germline V gene data show CDR1 as MGHRA and CDR2 as YSYEKL. This CDR3 spans 16 amino acids. The CDR3 protein is CASSQEGAGMNSPLHF. In nucleotides, the CDR3 is TGCGCCAGCAGCCAAGAAGGGGCCGGGATGAATTCACCCCTCCACTTT.